This record concerns one T cell receptor beta chain sequence. This entry comes from a study of CD8 T cells in Susac syndrome. Germline V lookup: CDR1 SGHRS, CDR2 YFSETQ. The CDR3 extends over 14 amino acids. V shed 4 bases and J 5 bases; nucleotides not matched to a gene: 7. About 0.5 to 1 ug RNA was reverse transcribed with random hexamers. TCRdb itself ran the immunoSEQ multiplex PCR reads through MiXCR, one entry per CDR3 protein. The sample records about 400,000 distinct CDR3 sequences, approximately 85% being singletons. This chain connects TRBV5-1 to TRBJ2-7; 9 bases fit TRBD1. The clonotype comes from a human donor with multiple sclerosis. Sequenced sample: CD8+ T cells from PBMCs. In DNA form, the CDR3 reads TGCGCCAGCAGCCCCCGGGGACAGGGTCACGAGCAGTACTTC. This translates into CASSPRGQGHEQYF. Using reference TRBV5-1 and TRBJ2-7 for the parts outside the CDR3, the full variable domain is KAGVTQTPRYLIKTRGQQVTLSCSPISGHRSVSWYQQTPGQGLQFLFEYFSETQRNKGNFPGRFSGRQFSNSRSEMNVSTLELGDSALYLCASSPRGQGHEQYFGPGTRLTVT.